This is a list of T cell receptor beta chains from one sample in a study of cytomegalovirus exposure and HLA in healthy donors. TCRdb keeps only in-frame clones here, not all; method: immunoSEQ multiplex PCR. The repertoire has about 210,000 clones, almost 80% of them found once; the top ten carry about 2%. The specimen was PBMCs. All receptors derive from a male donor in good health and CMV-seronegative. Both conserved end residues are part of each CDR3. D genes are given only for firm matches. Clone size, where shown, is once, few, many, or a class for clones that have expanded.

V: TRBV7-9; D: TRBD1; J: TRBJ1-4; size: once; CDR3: CASSRMDRGINEKLFF; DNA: TGTGCCAGCAGTCGGATGGACAGGGGAATTAATGAAAAACTGTTTTTT
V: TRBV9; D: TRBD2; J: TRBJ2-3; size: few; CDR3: CASSPRLAGGQSDTQYF; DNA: TGTGCCAGCAGCCCAAGACTAGCGGGGGGGCAGTCAGATACGCAGTATTTT
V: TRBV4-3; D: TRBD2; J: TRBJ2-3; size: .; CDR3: CASSQDWTSGSGDTQYF; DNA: TGCGCCAGCAGCCAAGATTGGACTAGCGGGAGTGGCGATACGCAGTATTTT
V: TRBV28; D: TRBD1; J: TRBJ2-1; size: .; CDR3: CASRIQGAPGNEQFF; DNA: TGTGCCAGCAGAATACAGGGGGCGCCTGGGAATGAGCAGTTCTTC
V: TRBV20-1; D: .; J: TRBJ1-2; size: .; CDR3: CSAMGADGYTF; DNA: TGCAGTGCTATGGGGGCCGATGGCTACACCTTC
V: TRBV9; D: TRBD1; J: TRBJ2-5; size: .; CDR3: CASSRDSQETQYF; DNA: TGTGCCAGCAGCCGGGACAGCCAAGAGACCCAGTACTTC
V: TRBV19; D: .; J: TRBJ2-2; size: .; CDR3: CASSMSDTGELFF; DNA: TGTGCCAGTAGTATGTCGGACACCGGGGAGCTGTTTTTT
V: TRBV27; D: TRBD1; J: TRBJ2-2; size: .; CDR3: CASSLRGTGGVGELFF; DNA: TGTGCCAGCAGTTTGAGGGGGACAGGGGGGGTCGGGGAGCTGTTTTTT
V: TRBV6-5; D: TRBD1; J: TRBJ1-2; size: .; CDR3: CASREGQGYGYTF; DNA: TGTGCCAGCAGAGAGGGACAGGGCTATGGCTACACCTTC
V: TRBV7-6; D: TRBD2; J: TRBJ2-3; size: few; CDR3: CASRATSGGDTDTQYF; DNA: TGTGCCAGCAGAGCTACTAGCGGGGGCGACACAGATACGCAGTATTTT
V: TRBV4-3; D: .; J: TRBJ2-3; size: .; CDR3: CASSQGGGTSTDTQYF; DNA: TGCGCCAGCAGCCAAGGAGGCGGGACTAGCACAGATACGCAGTATTTT
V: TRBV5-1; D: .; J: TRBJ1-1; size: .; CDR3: CASSNHLSGNTEAFF; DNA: TGCGCCAGCAGCAACCACCTCTCAGGGAACACTGAAGCTTTCTTT